The clone carrying this TCR beta chain has a handful of counts. Its target is not known. All of the donors were Caucasians in good health. This sample stems from a study of identical twins. Study findings and constraints: In cord blood, abundant beta clonotypes had fewer insertions; memory showed no trend. Twins shared out-of-frame alpha sequences with excess low generation probability.

In germline, CDR1 is MNHEY, CDR2 SMNVEV (reference sequence). Unmatched junction bases numbered 8, after V lost 6 bases and J lost 6 bases. The CDR3 has 14 amino acids. Template switching added a universal primer site; cDNA carried unique molecular identifiers. MiXCR, run by TCRdb on the 5' RACE reads, gives a single entry per CDR3 protein. The sample includes roughly 230,000 distinct CDR3 sequences, about 8.3% of them seen just once. These data also formed part of another study, on yellow fever vaccine responses in identical twins.

This TCR derives from a young woman in good health. Sequenced: CD8+ T cells sorted from blood. The genes are TRBV27 and TRBJ2-7, with TRBD1 matching 10 bases. The CDR3 DNA reads TGTGCCAGCAGATTCGGGACAGGGGTGGGCGAGCAGTACTTC. Its protein product is CASRFGTGVGEQYF.